The clone carrying this TCR beta chain was detected ten times or more. Its antigen remains unknown. TCRdb used MiXCR to reprocess the 5' RACE reads, holding one entry per CDR3 protein. The sample consists of more than 30,000 distinct CDR3 sequences, 4% of them appearing once. These data belong to a study of neurological immune-mediated disorders. General study findings and limits: Because no CDR3 amino acid sequences were shared across subjects by expanded clones, private repertoires were suggested in all groups. HTLV-1-associated myelopathy ranked highest for TCR clonal expansion and multiple sclerosis lowest, beneath healthy controls.

Volunteers at a blood bank in Maryland, USA, were the healthy controls. The sorted libraries started from 850,000 to 1,000,000 CD4+ or CD8+ T cells. The CDR3 spans 17 residues. CDR1 and CDR2 from the germline V gene are DFQATT and SNEGSKA (reference sequence). V dropped 0 bases and J dropped 6 bases, with 22 bases sitting between them. This chain links TRBV20-1 with TRBJ2-3; TRBD1 might be the D (7 bases). Sample: CD4+ T cells from blood. This TCR was sampled from a woman between 40 and 50 years old in good health. The CDR3 DNA follows: TGCAGTGCTAGAGATTCAGGGGGGAACTCAAGGAGGGATACGCAGTATTTT. Amino acid sequence: CSARDSGGNSRRDTQYF.